This is a list of T cell receptor beta chains from one sample in a study of spatial heterogeneity in lung cancer. One entry per CDR3 protein, called by TCRdb with MiXCR from the 5' RACE reads. The sample records 9,500 to 12,000 distinct CDR3 sequences, 6% to 6.5% being singletons. Material: PBMCs, obtained at surgery. Receptor source: a male donor with early-stage non-small cell lung cancer. Each CDR3 is given without its conserved first and last residue.

V	J	CDR3
TRBV10-3	TRBJ2-7	AVRRDAAYEQY
TRBV7-2	TRBJ2-3	ASRSGGAIDTQY
TRBV27	TRBJ2-2	ASSFDTGELF
TRBV6-2/TRBV6-3	TRBJ1-5	ASSLGISNQPQH
TRBV7-2	TRBJ2-3	ASSSTTGAGTDTQY
TRBV20-1	TRBJ2-7	SARDIPGEQY
TRBV10-3	TRBJ1-1	ATSQGDTEAF
TRBV20-1	TRBJ2-1	SATGTHHYNEQF
TRBV7-9	TRBJ1-1	ASSGPDTEAF
TRBV28	TRBJ2-3	ASSLGLAGSTDTQY